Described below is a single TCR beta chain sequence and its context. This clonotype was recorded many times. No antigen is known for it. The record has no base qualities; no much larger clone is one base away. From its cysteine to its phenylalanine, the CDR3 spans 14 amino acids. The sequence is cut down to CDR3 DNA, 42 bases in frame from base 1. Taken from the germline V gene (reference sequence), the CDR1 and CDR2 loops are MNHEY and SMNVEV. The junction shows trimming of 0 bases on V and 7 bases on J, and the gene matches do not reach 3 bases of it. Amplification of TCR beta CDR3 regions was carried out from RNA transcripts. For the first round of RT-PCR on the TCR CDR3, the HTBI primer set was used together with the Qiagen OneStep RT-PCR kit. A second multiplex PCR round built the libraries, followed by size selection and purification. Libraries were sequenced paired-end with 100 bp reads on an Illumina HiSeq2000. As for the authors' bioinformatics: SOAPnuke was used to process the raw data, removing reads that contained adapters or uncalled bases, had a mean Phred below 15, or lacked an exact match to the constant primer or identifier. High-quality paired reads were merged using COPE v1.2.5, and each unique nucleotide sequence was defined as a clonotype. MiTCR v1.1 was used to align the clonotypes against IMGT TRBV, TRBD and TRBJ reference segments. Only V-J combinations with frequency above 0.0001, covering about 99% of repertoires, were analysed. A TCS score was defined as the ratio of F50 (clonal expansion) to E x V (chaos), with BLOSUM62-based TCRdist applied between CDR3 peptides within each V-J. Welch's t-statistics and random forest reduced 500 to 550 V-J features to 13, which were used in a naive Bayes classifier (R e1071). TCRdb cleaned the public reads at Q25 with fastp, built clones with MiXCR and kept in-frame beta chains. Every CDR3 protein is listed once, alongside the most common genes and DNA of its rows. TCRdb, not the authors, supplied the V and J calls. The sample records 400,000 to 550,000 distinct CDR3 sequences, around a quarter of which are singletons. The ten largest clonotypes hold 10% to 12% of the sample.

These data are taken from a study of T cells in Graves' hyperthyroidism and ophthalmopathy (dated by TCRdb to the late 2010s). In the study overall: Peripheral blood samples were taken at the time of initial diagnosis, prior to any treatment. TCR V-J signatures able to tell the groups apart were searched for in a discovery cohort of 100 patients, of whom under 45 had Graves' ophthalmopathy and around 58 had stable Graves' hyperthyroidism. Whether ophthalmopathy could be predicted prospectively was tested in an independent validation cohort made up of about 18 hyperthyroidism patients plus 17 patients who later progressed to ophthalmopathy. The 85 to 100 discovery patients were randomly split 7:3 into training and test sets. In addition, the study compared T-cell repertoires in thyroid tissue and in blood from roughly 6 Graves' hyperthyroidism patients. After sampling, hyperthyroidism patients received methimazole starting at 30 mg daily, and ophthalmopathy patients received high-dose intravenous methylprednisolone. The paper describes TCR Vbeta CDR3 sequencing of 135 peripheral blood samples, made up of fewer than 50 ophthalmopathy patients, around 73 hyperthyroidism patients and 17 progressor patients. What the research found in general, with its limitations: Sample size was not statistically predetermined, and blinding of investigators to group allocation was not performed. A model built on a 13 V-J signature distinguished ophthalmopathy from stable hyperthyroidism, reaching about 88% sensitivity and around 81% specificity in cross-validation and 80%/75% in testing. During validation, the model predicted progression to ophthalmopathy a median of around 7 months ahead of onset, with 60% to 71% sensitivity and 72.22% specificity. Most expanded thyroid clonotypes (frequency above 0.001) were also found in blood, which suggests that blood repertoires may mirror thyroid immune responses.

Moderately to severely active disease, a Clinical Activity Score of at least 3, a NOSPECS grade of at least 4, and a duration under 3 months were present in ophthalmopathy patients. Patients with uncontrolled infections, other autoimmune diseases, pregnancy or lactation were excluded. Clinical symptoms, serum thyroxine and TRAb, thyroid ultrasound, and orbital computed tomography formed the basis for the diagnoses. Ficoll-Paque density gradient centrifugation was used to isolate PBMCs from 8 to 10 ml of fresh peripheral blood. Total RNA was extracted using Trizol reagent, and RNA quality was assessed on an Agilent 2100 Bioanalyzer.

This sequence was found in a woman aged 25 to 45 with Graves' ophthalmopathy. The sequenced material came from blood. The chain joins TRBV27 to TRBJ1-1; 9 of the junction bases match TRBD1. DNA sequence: TGTGCCAGCAGTTTATCCGGGACAGGGTTTGAAGCTTTCTTT. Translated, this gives CASSLSGTGFEAFF.